One TCR beta chain is described in this entry. This clone came up once. The target of this receptor is not known. Qualities for individual bases were not recorded, and no much larger clone is one base off. The source of the sample is a study of blood T cell repertoires in COVID-19 (dated by TCRdb to between 2020 and 2021). Study-wide context: The collaborator samples originated in the United States, Italy and Spain and spanned the acute and convalescent phases of COVID-19. The material from the prospective study consisted of cDNA or gDNA derived from T cells, B-cell-depleted T cells, or PBMCs. Deeply sampled blood TCRbeta repertoires from subjects exposed to, actively infected with, or recovered from COVID-19 were included in the dataset. A freely available public database, intended as a resource for researchers studying the immune response to SARS-CoV-2, is where the repertoires were released. Samples were obtained from the ongoing ImmuneRACE study (first 160 participants) and from about 1,300 subjects provided by 6 global collaborators. Nearly every sample came with metadata listing a de-identified subject ID, COVID-19 status, age in years and sex. Where available, HLA class I and class II types were taken from metadata supplied by the sample provider and were not determined by assay-based typing. Study-wide conclusions, independent of this receptor: The amount of clinical and demographic metadata varied by source and participant and was provided uncurated.

TCRbeta CDR3 regions were amplified from genomic DNA by means of the immunoSEQ Assay, a bias-controlled multiplex PCR. Turning to the authors' computational methods: Nucleated cell counts per sample were estimated from amplification of reference gene primers within the assay. Sequence reads were collapsed and filtered to measure the absolute abundance of every unique TCRbeta CDR3 rearrangement. For each sample, productive Simpson clonality was calculated as the square root of Simpson's diversity index across productive rearrangements. TCRdb carries this immuneACCESS record with in-frame sequences only. Its versions omit some clonotypes, under half of them owing to an unresolved V gene in the studies checked, with the rest unexplained. V and J calls and clone size are given by that table; D and trimming were obtained from the DNA. The sample table contains around 110,000 clones; only one count was recorded for 70% to 90% of them. The top ten constitute 1.3% to 1.5% of the sample.

The collaborating institutions used their own protocols to collect whole blood in K2EDTA tubes. For TCRbeta analysis, collaborator samples were shipped as frozen whole blood, as isolated PBMCs, or as DNA extracted from either sample type. V loses 4 bases at its end and J loses 10 bases; junction bases beyond the gene matches: 10. From its cysteine to its phenylalanine, the CDR3 spans 15 amino acids. Only CDR3 DNA is held: 45 bases, read in frame from base 1. The germline V gene sets CDR1 to SGDLS and CDR2 to YYNGEE. The receptor was derived from a man in his forties or fifties with acute or convalescent COVID-19. In this chain, TRBV9 is recombined with TRBJ2-1; 11 junctional bases match TRBD2. Sequencing input: peripheral blood. The CDR3 in this case is CASSSSGRAYGEQFF. At the DNA level, the sequence is TGTGCCAGCAGCAGTAGCGGGAGGGCCTACGGGGAGCAGTTCTTC.